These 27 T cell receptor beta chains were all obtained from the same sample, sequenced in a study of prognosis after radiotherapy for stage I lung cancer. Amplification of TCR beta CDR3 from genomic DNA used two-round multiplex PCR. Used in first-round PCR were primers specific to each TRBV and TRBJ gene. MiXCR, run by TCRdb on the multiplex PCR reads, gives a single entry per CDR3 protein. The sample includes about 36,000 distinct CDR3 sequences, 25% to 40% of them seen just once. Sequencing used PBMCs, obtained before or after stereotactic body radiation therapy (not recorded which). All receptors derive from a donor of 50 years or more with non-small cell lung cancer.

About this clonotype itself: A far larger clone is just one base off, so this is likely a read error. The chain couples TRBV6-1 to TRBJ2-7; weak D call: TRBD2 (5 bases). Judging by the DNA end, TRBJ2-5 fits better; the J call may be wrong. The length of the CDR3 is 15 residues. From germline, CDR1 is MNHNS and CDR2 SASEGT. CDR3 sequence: CASIPNGLNQETQYF. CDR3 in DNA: TGTGCCAGCATTCCTAACGGACTGAACCAAGAGACCCAGTACTTC.

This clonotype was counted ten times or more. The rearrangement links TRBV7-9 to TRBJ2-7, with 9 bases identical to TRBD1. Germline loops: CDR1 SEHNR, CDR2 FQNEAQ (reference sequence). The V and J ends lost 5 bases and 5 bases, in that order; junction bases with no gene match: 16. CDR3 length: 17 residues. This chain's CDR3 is CASSPPPQGTGLDEQYF. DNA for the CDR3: TGTGCCAGCAGCCCCCCCCCGCAAGGGACAGGGCTCGACGAGCAGTACTTC. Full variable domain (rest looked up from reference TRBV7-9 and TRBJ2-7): DTGVSQNPRHKITKRGQNVTFRCDPISEHNRLYWYRQTLGQGPEFLTYFQNEAQLEKSRLLSDRFSAERPKGSFSTLEIQRTEQGDSAMYLCASSPPPQGTGLDEQYFGPGTRLTVT.

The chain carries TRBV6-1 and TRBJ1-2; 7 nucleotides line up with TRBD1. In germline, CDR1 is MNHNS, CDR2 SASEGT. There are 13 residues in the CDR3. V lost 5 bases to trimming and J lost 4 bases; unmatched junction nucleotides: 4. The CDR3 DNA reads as TGTGCCAGCAGTAGAGACAGGGCCTATGGCTACACCTTC. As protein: CASSRDRAYGYTF.

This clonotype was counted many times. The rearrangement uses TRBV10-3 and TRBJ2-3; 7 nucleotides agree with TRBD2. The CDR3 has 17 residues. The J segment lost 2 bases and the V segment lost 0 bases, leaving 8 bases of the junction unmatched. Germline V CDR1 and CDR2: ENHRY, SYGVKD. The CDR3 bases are TGTGCCATCAGTGAGTCGAGTAGCGGGTCCTTCACAGATACGCAGTATTTT. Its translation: CAISESSSGSFTDTQYF.

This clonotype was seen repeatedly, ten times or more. The CDR3 reads CSARDKGIQEKLFF. CDR3 sequence (DNA): TGCAGTGCTAGAGATAAGGGGATACAGGAAAAACTGTTTTTT. The chain joins TRBV20-1 to TRBJ1-4; D might be TRBD1 (5 bases). CDR3 size: 14 residues. V was shortened by 0 bases and J by 8 bases, with 13 bases between the two germline ends. In germline, CDR1 is DFQATT, CDR2 SNEGSKA (reference sequence).

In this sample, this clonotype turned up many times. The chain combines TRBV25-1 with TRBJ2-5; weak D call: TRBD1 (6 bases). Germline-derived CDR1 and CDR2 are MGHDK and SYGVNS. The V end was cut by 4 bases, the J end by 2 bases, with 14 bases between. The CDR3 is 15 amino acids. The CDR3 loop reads CASSASDSRQETQYF. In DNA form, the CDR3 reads TGTGCCAGCAGTGCCTCGGACAGCCGACAAGAGACCCAGTACTTC.

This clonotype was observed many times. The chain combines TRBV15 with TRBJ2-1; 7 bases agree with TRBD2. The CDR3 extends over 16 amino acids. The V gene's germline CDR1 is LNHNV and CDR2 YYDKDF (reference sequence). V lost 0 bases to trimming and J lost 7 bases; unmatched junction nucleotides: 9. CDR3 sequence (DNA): TGTGCCACCAGCAGAGATCTAGGACTAGGGGAGAATGAGCAGTTCTTC. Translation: CATSRDLGLGENEQFF.

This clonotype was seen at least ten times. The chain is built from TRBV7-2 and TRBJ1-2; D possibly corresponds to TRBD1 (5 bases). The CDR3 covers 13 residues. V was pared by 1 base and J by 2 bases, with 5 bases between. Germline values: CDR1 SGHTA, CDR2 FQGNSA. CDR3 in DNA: TGTGCCAGCAGCTTAGGGGGGAACTATGGCTACACCTTC. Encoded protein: CASSLGGNYGYTF.

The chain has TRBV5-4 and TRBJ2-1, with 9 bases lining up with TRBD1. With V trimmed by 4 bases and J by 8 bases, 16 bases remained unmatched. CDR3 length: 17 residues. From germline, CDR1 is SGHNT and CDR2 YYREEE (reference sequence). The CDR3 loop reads CASSKPPSGTGQDEQFF. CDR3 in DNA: TGTGCCAGCAGCAAGCCACCCTCCGGGACAGGGCAGGATGAGCAGTTCTTC.

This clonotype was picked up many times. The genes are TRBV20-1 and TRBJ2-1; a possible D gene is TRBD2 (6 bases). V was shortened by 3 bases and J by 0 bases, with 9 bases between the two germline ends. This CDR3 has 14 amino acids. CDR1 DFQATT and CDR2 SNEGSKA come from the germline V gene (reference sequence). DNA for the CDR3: TGCAGTGCTAGTCCCGGGGGCTCCTACAATGAGCAGTTCTTC. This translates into CSASPGGSYNEQFF.

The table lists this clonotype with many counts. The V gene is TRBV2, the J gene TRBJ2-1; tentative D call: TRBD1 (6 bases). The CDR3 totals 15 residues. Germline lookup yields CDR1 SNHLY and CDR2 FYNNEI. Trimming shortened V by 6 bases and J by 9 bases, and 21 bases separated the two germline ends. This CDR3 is CASSAGTFLLGEQFF. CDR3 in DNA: TGTGCCAGCAGCGCCGGGACATTTCTACTCGGTGAGCAGTTCTTC.

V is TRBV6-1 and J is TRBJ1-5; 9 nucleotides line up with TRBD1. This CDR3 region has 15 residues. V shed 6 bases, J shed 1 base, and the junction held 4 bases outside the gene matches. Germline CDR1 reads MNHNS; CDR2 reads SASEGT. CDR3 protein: CASRLQGASNQPQHF. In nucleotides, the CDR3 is TGTGCCAGCAGATTACAGGGGGCCAGCAATCAGCCCCAGCATTTT.

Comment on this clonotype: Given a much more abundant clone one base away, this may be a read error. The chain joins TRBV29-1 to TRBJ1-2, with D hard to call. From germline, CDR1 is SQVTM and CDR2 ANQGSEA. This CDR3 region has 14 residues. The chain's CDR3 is CSVEWAKTGDGHTF. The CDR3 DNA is TGCAGCGTTGAATGGGCCAAAACCGGGGATGGCCACACCTTC.

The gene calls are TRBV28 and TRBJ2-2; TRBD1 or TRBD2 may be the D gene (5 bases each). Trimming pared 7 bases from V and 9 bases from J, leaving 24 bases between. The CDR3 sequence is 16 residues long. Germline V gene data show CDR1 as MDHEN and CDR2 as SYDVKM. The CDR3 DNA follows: TGTGCCAGCACCCCGAGGGGCGCAACTCCGTCCTGGGAGCTGTTTTTT. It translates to CASTPRGATPSWELFF.

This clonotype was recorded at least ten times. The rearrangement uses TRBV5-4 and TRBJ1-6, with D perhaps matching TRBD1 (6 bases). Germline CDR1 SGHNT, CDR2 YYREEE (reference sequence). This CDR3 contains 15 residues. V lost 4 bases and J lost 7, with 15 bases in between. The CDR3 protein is CASSRSRGENSPLHF. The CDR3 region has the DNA TGTGCCAGCAGCAGGTCTAGGGGGGAAAATTCACCCCTCCACTTT. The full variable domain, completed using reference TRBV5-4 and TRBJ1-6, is ETGVTQSPTHLIKTRGQQVTLRCSSQSGHNTVSWYQQALGQGPQFIFQYYREEENGRGNFPPRFSGLQFPNYSSELNVNALELDDSALYLCASSRSRGENSPLHFGNGTRLTVT.

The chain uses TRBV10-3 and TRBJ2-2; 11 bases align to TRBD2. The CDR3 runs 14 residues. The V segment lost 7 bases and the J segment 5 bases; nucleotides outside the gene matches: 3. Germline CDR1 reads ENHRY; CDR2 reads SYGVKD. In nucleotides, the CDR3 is TGTGCCATCACCACTAGCGGGAGTACCGGGGAGCTGTTTTTT. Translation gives CAITTSGSTGELFF.

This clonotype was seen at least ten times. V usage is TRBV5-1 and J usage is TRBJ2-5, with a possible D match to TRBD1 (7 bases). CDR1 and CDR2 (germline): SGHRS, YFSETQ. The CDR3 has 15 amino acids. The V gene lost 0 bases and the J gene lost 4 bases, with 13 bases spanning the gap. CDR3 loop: CASSLGGTVGETQYF. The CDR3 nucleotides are TGCGCCAGCAGCTTGGGCGGGACAGTAGGAGAGACCCAGTACTTC.

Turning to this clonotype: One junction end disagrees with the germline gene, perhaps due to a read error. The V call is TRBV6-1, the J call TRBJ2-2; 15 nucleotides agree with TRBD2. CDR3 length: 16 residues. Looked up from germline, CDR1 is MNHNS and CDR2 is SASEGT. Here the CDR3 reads CASIQGLAGGHGELFF. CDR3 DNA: TGTGCCAGCATTCAAGGACTAGCGGGGGGGCACGGGGAGCTGTTCTTT.

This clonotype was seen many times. CDR3 protein: CASSPPSQPGELFF. The CDR3 nucleotides read TGTGCCAGCTCACCCCCTAGTCAGCCCGGGGAGCTGTTTTTT. J is TRBJ2-2 and V is TRBV18; no definite D call. CDR1 is KGHSH, CDR2 LQKENI, per germline. V lost 3 bases and J 6 bases, leaving 11 bases between the germline ends. The CDR3 contains 14 residues.

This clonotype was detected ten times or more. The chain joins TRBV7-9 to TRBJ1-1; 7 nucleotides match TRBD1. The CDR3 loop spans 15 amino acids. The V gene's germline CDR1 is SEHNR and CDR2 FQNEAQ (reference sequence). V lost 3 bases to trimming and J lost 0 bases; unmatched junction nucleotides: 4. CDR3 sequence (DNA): TGTGCCAGCAGCTTGTGGACAGGCCTGAACACTGAAGCTTTCTTT. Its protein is CASSLWTGLNTEAFF.

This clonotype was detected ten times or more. The CDR3 DNA reads as TGTGCCAGCAGCCCTACCCAGGGTTACTACACCTTC. Protein sequence: CASSPTQGYYTF. The chain combines TRBV4-2 with TRBJ1-2, with a tentative D call TRBD1 (5 bases). This CDR3 is built from 12 residues. V lost 4 bases, J lost 10 bases, and 13 bases lay in between. Germline loops: CDR1 LGHNA, CDR2 YNFKEQ.

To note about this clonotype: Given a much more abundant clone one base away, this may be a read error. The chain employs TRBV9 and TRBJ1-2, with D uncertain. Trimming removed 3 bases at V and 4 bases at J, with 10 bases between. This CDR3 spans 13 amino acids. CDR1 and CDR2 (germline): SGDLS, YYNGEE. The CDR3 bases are TGTGCCAGCAGCGCCCCCCGGGGCTATGGCTACACCTTC. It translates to CASSAPRGYGYTF.

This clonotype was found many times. CDR3 residues: CASSSAGPLSGNTIYF. The CDR3 DNA is TGTGCCAGCAGTTCCGCTGGACCGCTCTCTGGAAACACCATATATTTT. The chain links TRBV12-3 or TRBV12-4 to TRBJ1-3; D unclear. CDR3 length equals 16 residues. V shed 4 bases and J shed 0 bases, with 13 bases lying between them.

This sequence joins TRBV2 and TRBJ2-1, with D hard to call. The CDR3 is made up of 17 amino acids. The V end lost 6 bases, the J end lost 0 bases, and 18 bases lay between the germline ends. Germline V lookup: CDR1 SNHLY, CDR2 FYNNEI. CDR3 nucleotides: TGTGCCAGCAGGGCGAGCGCGTGGCCCAGCTCCTACAATGAGCAGTTCTTC. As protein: CASRASAWPSSYNEQFF.

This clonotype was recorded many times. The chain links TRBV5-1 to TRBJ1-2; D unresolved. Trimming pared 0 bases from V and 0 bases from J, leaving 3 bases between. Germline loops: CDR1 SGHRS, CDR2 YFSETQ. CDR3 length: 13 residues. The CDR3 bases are TGCGCCAGCAGCTTGGCGGCTAACTATGGCTACACCTTC. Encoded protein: CASSLAANYGYTF.

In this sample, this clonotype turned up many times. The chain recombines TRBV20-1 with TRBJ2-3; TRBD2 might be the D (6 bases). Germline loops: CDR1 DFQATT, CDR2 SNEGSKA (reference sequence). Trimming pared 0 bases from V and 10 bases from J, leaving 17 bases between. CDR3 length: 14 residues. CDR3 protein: CSAREGSGRTPQYF. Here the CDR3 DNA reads TGCAGTGCTAGAGAGGGGAGCGGGCGCACGCCGCAGTATTTT.

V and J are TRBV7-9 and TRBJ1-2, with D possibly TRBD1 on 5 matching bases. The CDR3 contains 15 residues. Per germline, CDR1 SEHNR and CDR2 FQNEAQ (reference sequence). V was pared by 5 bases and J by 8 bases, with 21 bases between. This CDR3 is CASSQAGVGFWGYTF. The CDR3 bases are TGTGCCAGCAGCCAAGCGGGGGTGGGGTTCTGGGGCTACACCTTC.